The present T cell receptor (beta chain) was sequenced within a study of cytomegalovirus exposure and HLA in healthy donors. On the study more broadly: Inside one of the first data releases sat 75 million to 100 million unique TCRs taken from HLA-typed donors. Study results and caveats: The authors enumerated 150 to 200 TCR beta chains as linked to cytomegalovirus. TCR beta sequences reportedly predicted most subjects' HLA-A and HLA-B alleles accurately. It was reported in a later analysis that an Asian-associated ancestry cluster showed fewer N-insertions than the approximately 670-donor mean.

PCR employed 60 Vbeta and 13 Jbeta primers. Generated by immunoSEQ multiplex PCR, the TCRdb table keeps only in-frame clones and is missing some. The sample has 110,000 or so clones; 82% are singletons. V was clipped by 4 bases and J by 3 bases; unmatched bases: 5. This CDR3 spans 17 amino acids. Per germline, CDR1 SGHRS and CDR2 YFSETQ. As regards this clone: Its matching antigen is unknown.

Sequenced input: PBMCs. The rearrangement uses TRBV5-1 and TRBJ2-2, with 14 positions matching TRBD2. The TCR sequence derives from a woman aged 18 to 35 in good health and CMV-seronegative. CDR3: CASSLGTSGGYTGELFF. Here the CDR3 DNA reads TGCGCCAGCAGCCTCGGGACTAGCGGGGGCTACACCGGGGAGCTGTTTTTT.